Sequencing of this T cell receptor (beta chain) was carried out in a study of cytomegalovirus exposure and HLA in healthy donors. PCR primers comprised 60 Vbeta and 13 Jbeta primers. The method was immunoSEQ multiplex PCR; TCRdb's version includes in-frame clones alone and lacks a portion of them. In the table there are 100,000 or so clones, approximately 60% of which are singletons. Germline CDR1 is SGHTA and CDR2 is FQGNSA. The CDR3 runs to 15 residues. Trimming left V 1 base short and J 2 bases short, with 10 bases between. The genes are TRBV7-2 and TRBJ2-3; D gene unclear. This receptor was obtained from a young woman in good health and CMV-seropositive. The sequenced material came from PBMCs. CDR3: CASSLGTAHTDTQYF. The CDR3 DNA follows: TGTGCCAGCAGCTTAGGAACAGCCCACACAGATACGCAGTATTTT.